This entry describes one T cell receptor (beta chain). The antigen remains unidentified. The authors incorporated unique molecular identifiers into the TCR beta cDNA libraries. About 500,000 cDNA molecules came from about 1 to 10 million T cells. TCRdb reprocessed the PCR reads with MiXCR, giving one entry per CDR3 protein. The top ten clones hold roughly 8.2% of a sample with a few hundred thousand distinct CDR3 sequences, roughly 40% of them seen once. The record originates from a study of post-analysis software for immune sequencing data. Study at large: Included among the disease courses, which were recorded for the cohort, were relapsing-remitting, secondary progressive and progressive-relapsing multiple sclerosis.

V was trimmed by 2 bases and J by 1 base, leaving 6 bases between them. CDR3 length: 13 residues. Per germline, CDR1 SGHRS and CDR2 YFSETQ. General study points: Diversity measured as normalized Chao1 was significantly lower in multiple sclerosis patients than in controls. Patients carried roughly five TRBV segments more frequently than controls did, and TRBV5-6, TRBV5-1 and TRBV20-1 were among them. By F measure, samples from a shared preparation batch strongly co-clustered.

This TCR came from a girl aged 2 to 9 with multiple sclerosis. The V call is TRBV5-1, the J call TRBJ1-1; D not resolved. Material for sequencing was blood. The CDR3 protein is CASSFAANTEAFF. The CDR3 coding sequence is TGCGCCAGCAGCTTCGCAGCGAACACTGAAGCTTTCTTT.